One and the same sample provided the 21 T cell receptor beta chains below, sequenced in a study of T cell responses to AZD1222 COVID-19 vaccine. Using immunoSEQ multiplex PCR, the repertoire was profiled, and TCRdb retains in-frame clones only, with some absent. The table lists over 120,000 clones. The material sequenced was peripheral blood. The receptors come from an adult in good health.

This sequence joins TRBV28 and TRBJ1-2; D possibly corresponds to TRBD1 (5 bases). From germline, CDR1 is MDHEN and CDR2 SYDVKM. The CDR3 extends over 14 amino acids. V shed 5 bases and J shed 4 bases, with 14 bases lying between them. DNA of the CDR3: TGTGCCAGCAGTGACCAGGGATTCGGCTATGGCTACACCTTC. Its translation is CASSDQGFGYGYTF.

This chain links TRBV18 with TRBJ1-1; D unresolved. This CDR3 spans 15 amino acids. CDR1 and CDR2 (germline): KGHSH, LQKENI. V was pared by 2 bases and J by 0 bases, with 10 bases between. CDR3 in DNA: TGTGCCAGCTCACCATCGTACAGTATGAACACTGAAGCTTTCTTT. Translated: CASSPSYSMNTEAFF. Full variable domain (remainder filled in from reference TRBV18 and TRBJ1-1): NAGVMQNPRHLVRRRGQEARLRCSPMKGHSHVYWYRQLPEEGLKFMVYLQKENIIDESGMPKERFSAEFPKEGPSILRIQQVVRGDSAAYFCASSPSYSMNTEAFFGQGTRLTVV.

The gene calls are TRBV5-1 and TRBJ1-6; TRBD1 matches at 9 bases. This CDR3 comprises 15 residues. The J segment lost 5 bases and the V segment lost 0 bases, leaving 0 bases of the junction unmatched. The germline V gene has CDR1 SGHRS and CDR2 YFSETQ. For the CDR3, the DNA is TGCGCCAGCAGCTTGGGGACAGGGGATAATTCACCCCTCCACTTT. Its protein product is CASSLGTGDNSPLHF.

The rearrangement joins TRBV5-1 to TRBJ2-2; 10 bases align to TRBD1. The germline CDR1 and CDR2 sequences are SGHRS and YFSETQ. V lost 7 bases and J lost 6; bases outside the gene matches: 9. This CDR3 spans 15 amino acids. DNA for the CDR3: TGCGCCAGCTCCTGGGACAGGGGTGTTCCCGGGGAGCTGTTTTTT. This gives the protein CASSWDRGVPGELFF. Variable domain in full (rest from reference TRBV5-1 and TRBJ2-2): KAGVTQTPRYLIKTRGQQVTLSCSPISGHRSVSWYQQTPGQGLQFLFEYFSETQRNKGNFPGRFSGRQFSNSRSEMNVSTLELGDSALYLCASSWDRGVPGELFFGEGSRLTVL.

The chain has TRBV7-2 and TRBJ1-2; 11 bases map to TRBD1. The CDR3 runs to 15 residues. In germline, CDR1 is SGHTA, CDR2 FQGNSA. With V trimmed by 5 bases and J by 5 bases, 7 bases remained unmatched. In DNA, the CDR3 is TGTGCCAGCAGCGGAGGACAGGGGGCGCGTTATGGCTACACCTTC. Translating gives CASSGGQGARYGYTF.

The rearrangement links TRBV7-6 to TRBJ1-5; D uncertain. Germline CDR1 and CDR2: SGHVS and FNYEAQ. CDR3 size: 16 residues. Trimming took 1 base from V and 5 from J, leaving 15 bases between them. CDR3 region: CASSLGGGFDHQPQHF. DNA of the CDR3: TGTGCCAGCAGCTTAGGCGGCGGGTTCGATCATCAGCCCCAGCATTTT.

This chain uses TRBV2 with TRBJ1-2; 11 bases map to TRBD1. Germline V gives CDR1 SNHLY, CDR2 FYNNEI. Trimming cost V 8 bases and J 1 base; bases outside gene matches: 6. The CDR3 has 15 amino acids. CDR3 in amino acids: CASWTGGGYNYGYTF. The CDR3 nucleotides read TGTGCCAGCTGGACAGGGGGCGGTTATAACTATGGCTACACCTTC.

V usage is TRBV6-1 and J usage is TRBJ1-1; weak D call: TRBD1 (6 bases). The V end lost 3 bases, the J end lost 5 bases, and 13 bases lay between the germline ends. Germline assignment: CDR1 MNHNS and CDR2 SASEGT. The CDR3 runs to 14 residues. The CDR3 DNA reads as TGTGCCAGCAGTGATCTGGGGAGGGGGACTGAAGCTTTCTTT. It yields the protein CASSDLGRGTEAFF.

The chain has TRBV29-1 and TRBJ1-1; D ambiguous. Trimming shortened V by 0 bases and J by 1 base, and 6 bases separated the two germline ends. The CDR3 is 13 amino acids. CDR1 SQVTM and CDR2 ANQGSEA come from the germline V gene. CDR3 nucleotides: TGCAGCGTTGAAGAGGGAAGGAACACTGAAGCTTTCTTT. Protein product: CSVEEGRNTEAFF.

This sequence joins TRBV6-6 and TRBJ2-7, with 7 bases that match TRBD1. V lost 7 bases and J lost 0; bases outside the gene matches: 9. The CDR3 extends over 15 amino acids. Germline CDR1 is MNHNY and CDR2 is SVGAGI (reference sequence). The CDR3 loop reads CASTNRDSPSYEQYF. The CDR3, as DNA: TGTGCCAGCACCAACCGGGACAGCCCCTCCTACGAGCAGTACTTC.

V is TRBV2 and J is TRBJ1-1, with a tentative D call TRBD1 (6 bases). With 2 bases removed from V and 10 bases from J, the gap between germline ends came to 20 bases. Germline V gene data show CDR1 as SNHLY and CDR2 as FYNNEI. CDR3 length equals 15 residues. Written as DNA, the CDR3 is TGTGCCAGCAGTGAACGGGGGCTCGTTAGTCGAGGAGCTTTCTTT. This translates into CASSERGLVSRGAFF.

CDR3 sequence reads: CASSQDVGQGFQPQHF. DNA of the CDR3: TGCGCCAGCAGCCAAGATGTGGGACAGGGCTTTCAGCCCCAGCATTTT. The gene calls are TRBV4-1 and TRBJ1-5; 9 positions agree with TRBD1. The CDR3 runs to 16 residues. Germline trimming cut 0 bases from V and 6 bases from J; bases unmatched to any gene: 6. Germline V gene lookup returns CDR1 MGHRA and CDR2 YSYEKL.

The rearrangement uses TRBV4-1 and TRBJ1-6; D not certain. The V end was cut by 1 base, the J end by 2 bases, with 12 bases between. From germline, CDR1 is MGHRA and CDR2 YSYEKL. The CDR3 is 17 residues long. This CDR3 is CASSQAPTVTYNSPLHF. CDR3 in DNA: TGCGCCAGCAGCCAAGCCCCTACGGTTACCTATAATTCACCCCTCCACTTT.

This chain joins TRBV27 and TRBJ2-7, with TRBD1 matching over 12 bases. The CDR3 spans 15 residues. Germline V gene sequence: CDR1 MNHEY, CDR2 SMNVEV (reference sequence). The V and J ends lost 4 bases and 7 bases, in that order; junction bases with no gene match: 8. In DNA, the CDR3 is TGTGCCAGCAGTTGGGGGACAGGGGGCGCGTGGGAGCAGTACTTC. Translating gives CASSWGTGGAWEQYF.

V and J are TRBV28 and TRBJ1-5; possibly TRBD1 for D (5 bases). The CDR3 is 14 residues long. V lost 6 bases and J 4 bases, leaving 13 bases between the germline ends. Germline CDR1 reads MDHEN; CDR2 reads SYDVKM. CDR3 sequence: CASRRGGGNQPQHF. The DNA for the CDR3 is TGTGCCAGCAGACGGGGCGGGGGGAATCAGCCCCAGCATTTT.

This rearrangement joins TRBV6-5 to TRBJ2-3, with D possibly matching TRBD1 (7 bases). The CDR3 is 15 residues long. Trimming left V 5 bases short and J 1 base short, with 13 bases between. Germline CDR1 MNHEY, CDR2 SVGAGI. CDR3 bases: TGTGCCAGCAGTATGGAGGGGGCCGGCACAGATACGCAGTATTTT. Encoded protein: CASSMEGAGTDTQYF.

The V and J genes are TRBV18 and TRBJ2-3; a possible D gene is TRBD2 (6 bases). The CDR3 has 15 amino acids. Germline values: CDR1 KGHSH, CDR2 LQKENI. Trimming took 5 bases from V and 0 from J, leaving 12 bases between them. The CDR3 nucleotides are TGTGCCAGCTCAGCGGGGTCGGTAAGCACAGATACGCAGTATTTT. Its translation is CASSAGSVSTDTQYF.

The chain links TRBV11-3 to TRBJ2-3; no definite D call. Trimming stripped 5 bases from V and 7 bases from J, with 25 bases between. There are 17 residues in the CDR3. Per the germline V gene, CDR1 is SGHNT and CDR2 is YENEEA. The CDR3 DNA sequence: TGTGCCAGCAGCCCGAGGCGGCAAACCGTTAGCTCTCATACGCAGTATTTT. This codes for CASSPRRQTVSSHTQYF. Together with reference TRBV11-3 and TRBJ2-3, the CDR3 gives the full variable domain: EAGVVQSPRYKIIEKKQPVAFWCNPISGHNTLYWYLQNLGQGPELLIRYENEEAVDDSQLPKDRFSAERLKGVDSTLKIQPAELGDSAVYLCASSPRRQTVSSHTQYFGPGTRLTVL.

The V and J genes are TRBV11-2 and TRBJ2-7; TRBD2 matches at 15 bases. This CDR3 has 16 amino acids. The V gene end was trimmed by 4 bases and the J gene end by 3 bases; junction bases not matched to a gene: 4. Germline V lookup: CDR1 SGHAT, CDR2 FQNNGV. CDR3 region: CASSSWTSGGDYEQYF. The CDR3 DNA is TGTGCCAGCAGCTCTTGGACTAGCGGGGGGGACTACGAGCAGTACTTC.

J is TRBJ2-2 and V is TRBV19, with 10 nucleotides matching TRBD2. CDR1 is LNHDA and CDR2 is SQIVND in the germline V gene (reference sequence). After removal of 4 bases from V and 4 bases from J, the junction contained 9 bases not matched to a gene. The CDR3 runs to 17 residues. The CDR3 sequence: CASSRGLAGAGTGELFF. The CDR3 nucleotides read TGTGCCAGTAGTAGAGGGCTAGCGGGGGCCGGCACCGGGGAGCTGTTTTTT. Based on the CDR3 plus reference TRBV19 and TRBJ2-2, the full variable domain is DGGITQSPKYLFRKEGQNVTLSCEQNLNHDAMYWYRQDPGQGLRLIYYSQIVNDFQKGDIAEGYSVSREKKESFPLTVTSAQKNPTAFYLCASSRGLAGAGTGELFFGEGSRLTVL.

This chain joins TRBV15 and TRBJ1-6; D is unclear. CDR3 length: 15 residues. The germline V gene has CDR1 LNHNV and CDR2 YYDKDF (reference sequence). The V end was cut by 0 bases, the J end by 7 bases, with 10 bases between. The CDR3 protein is CATSRESTANSPLHF. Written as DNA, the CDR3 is TGTGCCACCAGCAGAGAGAGTACAGCAAATTCACCCCTCCACTTT.